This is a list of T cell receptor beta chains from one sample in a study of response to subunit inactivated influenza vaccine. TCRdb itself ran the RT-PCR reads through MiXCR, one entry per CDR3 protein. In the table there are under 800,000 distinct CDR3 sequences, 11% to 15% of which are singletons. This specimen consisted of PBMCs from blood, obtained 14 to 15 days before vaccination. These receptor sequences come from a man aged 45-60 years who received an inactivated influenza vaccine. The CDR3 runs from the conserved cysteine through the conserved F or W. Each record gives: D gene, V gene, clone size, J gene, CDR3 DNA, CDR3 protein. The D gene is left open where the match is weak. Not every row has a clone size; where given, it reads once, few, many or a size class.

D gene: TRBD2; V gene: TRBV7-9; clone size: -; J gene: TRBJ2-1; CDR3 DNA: TGTGCCAGCAGCCGCGTAGCGGGAGGTCAGGAGCAGTTCTTC; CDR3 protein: CASSRVAGGQEQFF
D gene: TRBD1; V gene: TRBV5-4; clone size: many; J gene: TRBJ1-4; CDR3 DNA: TGTGCCAGCAGCCCCCAGGGGGCAACTAATGAAAAACTGTTTTTT; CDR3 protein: CASSPQGATNEKLFF
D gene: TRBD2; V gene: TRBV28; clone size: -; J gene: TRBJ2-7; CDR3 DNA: TGTGCCAGCAGTTTGGGGACTAGCACCTCCTACGAGCAGTACTTC; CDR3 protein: CASSLGTSTSYEQYF
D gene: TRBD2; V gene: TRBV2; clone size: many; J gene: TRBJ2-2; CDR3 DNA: TGTGCCAGCATGGGACCGGGTGGTAGCGGGAGATCGGGAACCGGGGAGCTGTTTTTT; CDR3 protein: CASMGPGGSGRSGTGELFF
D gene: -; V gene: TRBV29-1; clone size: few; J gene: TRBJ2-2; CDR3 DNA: TGCAGCGTCGGAGACGCGTGGGGGCTAAAGACCGGGGAGCTGTTTTTT; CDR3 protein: CSVGDAWGLKTGELFF
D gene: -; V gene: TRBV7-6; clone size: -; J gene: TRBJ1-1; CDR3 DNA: TGTGCCAGCAGCTTAGCTGCTGAACTTCAGAACACTGAAGCTTTCTTT; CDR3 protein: CASSLAAELQNTEAFF
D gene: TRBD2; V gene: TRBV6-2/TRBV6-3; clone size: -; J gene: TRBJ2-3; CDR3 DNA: TGTGCCAGCAGACCGGGACTAGGTCTTAGCACAGATACGCAGTATTTT; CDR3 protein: CASRPGLGLSTDTQYF
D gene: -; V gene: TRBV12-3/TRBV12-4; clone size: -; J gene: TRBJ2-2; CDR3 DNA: TGTGCCAGCAGTTTAGCCCTCTGGGACACCGGGGAGCTGTTTTTT; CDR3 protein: CASSLALWDTGELFF
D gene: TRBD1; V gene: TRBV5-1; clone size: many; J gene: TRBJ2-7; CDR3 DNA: TGCGCCAGCAGCTCCGGACAGGGAGTCGAGTCGCCAAACGAGCAGTACTTC; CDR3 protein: CASSSGQGVESPNEQYF
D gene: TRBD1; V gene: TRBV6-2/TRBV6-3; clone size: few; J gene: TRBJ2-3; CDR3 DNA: TGTGCCAGCAGCTGGGACAGCCGCACAGATACGCAGTATTTT; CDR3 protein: CASSWDSRTDTQYF
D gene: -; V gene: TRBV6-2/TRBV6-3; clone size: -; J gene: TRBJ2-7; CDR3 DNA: TGTGCCAGCAGTGGCAGTGGGATCAGCTCCTACGAGCAGTACTTC; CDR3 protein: CASSGSGISSYEQYF
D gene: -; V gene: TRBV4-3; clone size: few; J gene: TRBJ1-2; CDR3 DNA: TGCGCCAGCAGCCTAGAAGGACAGCCTAACTATGGCTACACCTTC; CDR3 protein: CASSLEGQPNYGYTF
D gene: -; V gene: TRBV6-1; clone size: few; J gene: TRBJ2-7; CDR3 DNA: TGTGCCAGCAGCGACCCTTGGACAGAACCCTACGAGCAGTACTTC; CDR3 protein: CASSDPWTEPYEQYF
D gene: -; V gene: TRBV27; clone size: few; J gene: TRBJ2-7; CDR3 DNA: TGTGCCAGCAAAAAACAGGGAGGTCTCTACGAGCAGTACTTC; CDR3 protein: CASKKQGGLYEQYF
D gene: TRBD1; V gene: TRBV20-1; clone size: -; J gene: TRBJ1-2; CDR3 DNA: TGCAGTGCTAGCACCGGGACAGGGTATGGCTACACCTTC; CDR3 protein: CSASTGTGYGYTF
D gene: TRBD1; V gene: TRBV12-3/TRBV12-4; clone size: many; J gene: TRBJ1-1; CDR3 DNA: TGTGCCAGCAGTTCGTTTCCAGACAGGGTTTGGACTGAAGCTTTCTTT; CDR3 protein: CASSSFPDRVWTEAFF
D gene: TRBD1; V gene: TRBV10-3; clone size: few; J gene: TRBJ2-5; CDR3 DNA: TGTGCCATAGCCGCAGGGGGCAATCAACAGGAGACCCAGTACTTC; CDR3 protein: CAIAAGGNQQETQYF
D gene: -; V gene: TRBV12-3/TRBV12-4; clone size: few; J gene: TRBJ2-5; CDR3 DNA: TGTGCCAGCAGTATGTTCAGAGCTTCCGAGACCCAGTACTTC; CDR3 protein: CASSMFRASETQYF
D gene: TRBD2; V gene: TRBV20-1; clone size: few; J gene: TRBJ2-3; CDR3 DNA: TGCAGTGCGTACGTGACTAGCGGGAGGGCCGCAGATACGCAGTATTTT; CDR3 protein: CSAYVTSGRAADTQYF
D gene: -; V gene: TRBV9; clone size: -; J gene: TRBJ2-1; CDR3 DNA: TGTGCCAGCAGCGTAGCTACGGCTTTATACAATGAGCAGTTCTTC; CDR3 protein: CASSVATALYNEQFF
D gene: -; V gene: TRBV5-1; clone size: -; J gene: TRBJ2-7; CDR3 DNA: TGCGCCAGCAGCTTGGGAGGGGTCGGGGAGCAGTACTTC; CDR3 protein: CASSLGGVGEQYF
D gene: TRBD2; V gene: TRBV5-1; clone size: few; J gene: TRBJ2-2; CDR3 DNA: TGCGCCAGCACCTCACTAGCGGGGGGTGCAGGCGGGGAGCTGTTTTTT; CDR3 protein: CASTSLAGGAGGELFF
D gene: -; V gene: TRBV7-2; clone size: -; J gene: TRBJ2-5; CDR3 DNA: TGTGCCAGCAAACCAAGGTCCCAAGAGACCCAGTACTTC; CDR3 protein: CASKPRSQETQYF
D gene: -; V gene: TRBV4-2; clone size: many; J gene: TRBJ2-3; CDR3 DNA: TGTGCCAGCAGCCAAGTACGGGGAACAGATACGCAGTATTTT; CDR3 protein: CASSQVRGTDTQYF
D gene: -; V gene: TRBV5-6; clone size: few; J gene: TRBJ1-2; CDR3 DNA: TGTGCCAGCAGCTTGGGGGCCAGCCCGAGCTACACCTTC; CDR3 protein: CASSLGASPSYTF
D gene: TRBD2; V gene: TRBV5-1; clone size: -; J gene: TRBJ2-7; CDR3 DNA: TGCGCCAGCAGCGCGGGAGGGCCGCCCGAGCAGTACTTC; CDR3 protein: CASSAGGPPEQYF
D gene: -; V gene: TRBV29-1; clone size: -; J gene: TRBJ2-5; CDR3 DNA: TGCAGCGTGGATACCGGGACGGAGTCCCTCGGGCGGGAGACCCAGTACTTC; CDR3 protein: CSVDTGTESLGRETQYF
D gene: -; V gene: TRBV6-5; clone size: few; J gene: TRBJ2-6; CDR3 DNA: TGTGCCAGCAGTTACTCGGACAAGGGGTGGGTCCTGACTTTC; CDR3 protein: CASSYSDKGWVLTF
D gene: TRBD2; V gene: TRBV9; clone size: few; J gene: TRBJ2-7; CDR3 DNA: TGTGCCAGCAGCCCCCGGGCCGGGGGGGACTACGAGCAGTACTTC; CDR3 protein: CASSPRAGGDYEQYF
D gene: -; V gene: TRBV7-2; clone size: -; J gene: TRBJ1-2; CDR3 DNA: TGTGCCAGCAGCCCCGAGGCGGTAACCCTCTATGGCTACACCTTC; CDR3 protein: CASSPEAVTLYGYTF
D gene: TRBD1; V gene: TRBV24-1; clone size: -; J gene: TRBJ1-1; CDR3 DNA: TGTGCCACCAGTGATGGACAGGGGAGGCCTGAAGCTTTCTTT; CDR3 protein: CATSDGQGRPEAFF
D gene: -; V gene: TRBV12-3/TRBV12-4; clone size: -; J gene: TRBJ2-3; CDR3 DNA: TGTGCCAGCAGGGAACAGGGATCGGCAGATACGCAGTATTTT; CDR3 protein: CASREQGSADTQYF
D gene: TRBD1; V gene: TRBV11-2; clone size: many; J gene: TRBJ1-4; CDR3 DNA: TGTGCCAGCAGCTTTTCAACAGGGGGAGAGTTTAATGAAAAACTGTTTTTT; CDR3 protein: CASSFSTGGEFNEKLFF
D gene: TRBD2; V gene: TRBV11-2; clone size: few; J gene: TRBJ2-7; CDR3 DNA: TGTGCCAGCAGCTTAGTCGGACTAGCGGGGGGAAGCTCCTACGAGCAGTACTTC; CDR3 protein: CASSLVGLAGGSSYEQYF
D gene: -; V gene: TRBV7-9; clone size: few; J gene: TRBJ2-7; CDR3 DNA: TGTGCCAGCAGCTTAGTTATGGACACCGAGCAGTACTTC; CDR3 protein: CASSLVMDTEQYF
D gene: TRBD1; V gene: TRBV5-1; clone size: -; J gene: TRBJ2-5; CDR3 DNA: TGCGCCAGCAGCTGGGGGACAGGCTCCAGGGAGACCCAGTACTTC; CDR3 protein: CASSWGTGSRETQYF
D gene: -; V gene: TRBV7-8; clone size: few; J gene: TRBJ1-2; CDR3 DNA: TGTGCCAGCAGCTTAGGCAGGTTTGAATATGGCTACACCTTC; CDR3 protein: CASSLGRFEYGYTF
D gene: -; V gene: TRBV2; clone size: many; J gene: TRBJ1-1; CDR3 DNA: TGTGCCAGCAGCCACGACCCGAACACTGAAGCTTTCTTT; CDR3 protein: CASSHDPNTEAFF
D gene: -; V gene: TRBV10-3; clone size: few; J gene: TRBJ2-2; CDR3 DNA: TGTGCCATCAGTGTGGACATTTTCACCGGGGAGCTGTTTTTT; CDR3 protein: CAISVDIFTGELFF
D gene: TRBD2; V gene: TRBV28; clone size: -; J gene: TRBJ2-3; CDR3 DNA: TGTGCCAGCAGCCAAGGACTAGCTCTAGGCACAGATACGCAGTATTTT; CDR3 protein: CASSQGLALGTDTQYF
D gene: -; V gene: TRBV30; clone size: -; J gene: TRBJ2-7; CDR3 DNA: TGTGCCTGGAGTGTACTCAGGGCCTACGAGCAGTACTTC; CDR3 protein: CAWSVLRAYEQYF
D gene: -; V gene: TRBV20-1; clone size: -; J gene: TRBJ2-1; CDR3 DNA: TGCAGTGCTAGAGACCTCTGGGGGGATGAGCAGTTCTTC; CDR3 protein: CSARDLWGDEQFF